This TCR beta chain was identified during a study of blood T cells in healthy people across ages (dated by TCRdb to between 2015 and 2016). In terms of the full investigation: In model experiments, roughly one uniquely barcoded TCR beta cDNA molecule per two T cells was captured by template switching. To track age-related changes in TCR beta repertoire diversity, the study relied on deep sequencing normalized with unique cDNA molecular identifiers. The donors were split into four age groups: young (average 16 years), middle-aged (39), aged (about 56) and long-lived (roughly 77). Two additional independent replicas of 1 million unique cDNA reads from the same blood draw were analyzed for two donors (one aged 18 to 30 and one aged 80 or older).

CDR1 and CDR2, per the germline V gene, are ENHRY and SYGVKD. The CDR3 spans 15 residues, from the cysteine through the phenylalanine. Left in the record is the CDR3 DNA by itself, 45 bases read in frame from the first base. Trimming takes 0 bases from V and 6 bases from J, and the germline ends sit 11 bases apart. The library was generated by 5' RACE. The sample was run on an Illumina HiSeq 2500. A second PCR of about 6 to 11 cycles was performed with a sample-barcoded 5' primer and a J-beta primer mix. Each TCR beta cDNA molecule received a unique molecular identifier from a template-switch 5' adaptor carrying 12 random nucleotides. Each sample yielded at least 2.5 million CDR3-containing paired-end reads. The Mint cDNA synthesis kit, primed by a TRBC-specific oligonucleotide, was used to synthesize first-strand cDNA from all RNA. After uracil-DNA glycosylase treatment, a first 18-cycle PCR used universal primers M1SS and BC2_uni_R on all cDNA. The original methods were these. Normalization of each sample was performed by random selection of 1 million high-quality reads, each carrying a distinct molecular identifier. Instead of being binned into consensus sequences, reads with shared molecular identifiers were discarded. MiTCR, run with a Q25 quality threshold and the strictest error-elimination algorithm, handled CDR3 identification, clonotype clustering and error correction. A nonparametric unseen species model with Euler transformation was used to estimate a lower bound on total TCR beta diversity. The public sequencing data were trimmed at Q25 with fastp and processed into clonotypes with MiXCR by TCRdb, which kept only in-frame beta chains. Records with the same CDR3 protein are collapsed into one entry carrying the most frequent genes and DNA. The V and J calls come from TCRdb's annotation, not from the publication. The sample table records approximately 900,000 distinct CDR3 sequences; 25% to 35% of these occur just once. Jointly, the top ten make up roughly 10% of the sample.

This clonotype was detected a few times. Its specific antigen is unknown. Per-nucleotide qualities are absent, and no much larger clonotype sits a single base away. The roughly 39 donors, aged about 6 to 100 years, were systemically healthy Caucasian individuals from Russia. Each donor gave ten milliliters of peripheral blood, collected into EDTA-treated Vacutainer tubes. Ficoll-Paque density-gradient centrifugation was used to isolate PBMCs, with at least 6.5 million per sample. Total RNA was extracted from PBMCs with Trizol reagent, with at least 5 micrograms obtained per sample. For every donor, flow cytometry on a PBMC aliquot measured the percentage of naive CD45RAhigh/CD27high T cells. Results the study describes overall, beyond this receptor: The long-lived group showed more naive CD4+ T cells, fewer expanded clones and increased TCR diversity than the aged group, suggesting age selection. The CMV infection status of donors was not known, potentially confounding age-related changes in expanded clonotypes. Conclusive comparison of naive and antigen-experienced compartments was prevented by the profiling of bulk unsorted PBMCs. Estimates of total diversity based on one million sequenced T cells were considered lower bounds and underestimates. Observed TCR beta diversity per million T cells fell roughly linearly with age, and a significant reduction was already apparent by age around 44. A strong correlation was found between observed TCR beta diversity and the percentage of naive T cells measured by flow cytometry.

This sample also appeared in a second study, on T cells of mothers and their children. As noted in the second study: Nine systemically healthy Caucasian individuals, comprising three mothers and their six children, were included as donors. cDNA synthesis used all of the extracted RNA, with roughly 1.5 ug of RNA in each 15 ul reaction. In the second PCR, the M1S primer added sample barcodes and 2-4 random nucleotides. Over 8 million TCR beta CDR3 reads were obtained for each mother, and approximately 3.2 million reads were obtained for each child. Thymic selection similarly shapes TCR recombination output in related and unrelated pairs, with minor effect from inherited differences. Normalized repertoire overlap in related mother-child pairs was always slightly higher than in unrelated mother-child pairs, but the difference was never significant. Persistent microchimeric T cell clones were not detected, at a sensitivity of around 100 clones per million clonotypes. In the study, deep NGS was used to compare the TCR beta repertoires of mothers and children, and features distinguishing related mother-child pairs from unrelated individuals were sought. Mothers averaged roughly 36 +/- 4 years of age and children averaged roughly 10 +/- 4 years. Libraries were sequenced on Illumina HiSeq 2000 with 100+100 nt paired-end reads after adapter ligation with NEBNext reagents. Mother and child libraries were prepared a month apart and sequenced in separate runs to prevent cross-contamination. For each donor, between about 450,000 and 2,300,000 distinct TCR beta clonotypes were identified. Naive TCR beta clonotypes were estimated from low-frequency clonotypes matched to each donor's FACS-determined naive share, without sorting.

The clonotype comes from a woman aged 40 to 50 in good health. The V and J genes are TRBV10-3 and TRBJ2-2; no D gene is confidently identified. Input material: blood. The DNA is as follows: TGTGCCATCAGTGAGTCGAGCCCCAACGCCGGGGAGCTGTTTTTT. The encoded protein is CAISESSPNAGELFF.